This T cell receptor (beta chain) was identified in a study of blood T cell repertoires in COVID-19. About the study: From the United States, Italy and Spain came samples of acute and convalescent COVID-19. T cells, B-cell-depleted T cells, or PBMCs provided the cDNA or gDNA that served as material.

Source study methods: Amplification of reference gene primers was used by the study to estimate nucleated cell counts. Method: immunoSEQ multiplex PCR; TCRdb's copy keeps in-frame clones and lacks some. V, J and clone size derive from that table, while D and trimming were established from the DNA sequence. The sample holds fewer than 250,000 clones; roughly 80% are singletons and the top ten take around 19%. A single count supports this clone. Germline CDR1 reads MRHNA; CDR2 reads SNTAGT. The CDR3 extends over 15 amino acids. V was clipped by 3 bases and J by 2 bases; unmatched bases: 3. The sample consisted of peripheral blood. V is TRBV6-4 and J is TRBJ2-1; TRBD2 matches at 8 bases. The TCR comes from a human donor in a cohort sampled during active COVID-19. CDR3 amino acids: CASSETGGAYNEQFF. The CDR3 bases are TGTGCCAGCAGTGAAACGGGAGGGGCCTACAATGAGCAGTTCTTC.